This T cell receptor beta chain was recorded in a study of T-cell memory formation after mild COVID-19. MiXCR was run by TCRdb on the 5' RACE reads, yielding one entry per CDR3 protein. This table has some 150,000 distinct CDR3 sequences, roughly 19% appearing once. Overall study findings and caveats: Later expanders leaned CD4+, whereas clones that contracted between day 15 and 85 were balanced CD4/CD8.

Regarding this clonotype: The antigen is not known.

This CDR3 has 12 residues. The germline gives CDR1 SGHRS, CDR2 YFSETQ. The ends were cut back, 5 bases at V and 4 bases at J, with 9 bases in the middle. The chain employs TRBV5-1 and TRBJ2-5; D remains ambiguous. The sequenced sample consisted of PBMCs or a T cell subset sorted from them (not recorded which). This sequence was found in an adult woman who had mild COVID-19 (a few samples of this study predate the infection). Cell type and time point are not known. This CDR3 is CASRRWGETQYF. In DNA form, the CDR3 reads TGCGCCAGCAGAAGGTGGGGAGAGACCCAGTACTTC.